This T cell receptor (beta chain) emerged from a study of blood T cell repertoires in COVID-19. The overall study: COVID-19 samples collected from the United States, Italy and Spain covered acute and convalescent phases. Sample material is recorded as cDNA or gDNA derived from T cells, B-cell-depleted T cells, or PBMCs.

This CDR3 region has 14 residues. The germline V and J ends were trimmed by 6 bases and 3 bases, with 13 bases remaining between them. Germline assignment: CDR1 MNHEY and CDR2 SVGAGI. In the authors' methods: Amplification of reference gene primers was used by the study to estimate nucleated cell counts. The assay was immunoSEQ multiplex PCR, and TCRdb's table has in-frame clones only and misses some. The V and J calls and the clone size are those of that table, but D and trimming were determined from the DNA. The data contain 300,000 to 450,000 clones, approximately 86% of them seen just once; the ten biggest clones take up 3%.

Material for sequencing was peripheral blood. The chain recombines TRBV6-5 with TRBJ2-3; TRBD2 is a possible D gene (5 bases). The receptor comes from a human donor in a cohort sampled during active COVID-19. The CDR3 DNA reads as TGTGCCAGCAGCTTCGGAAGCGGTACAGATACGCAGTATTTT. It translates to CASSFGSGTDTQYF.